Presented here are 12 T cell receptor beta chains from one specimen sequenced in a study of T cells in localized non-small cell lung cancer. This table comes from immunoSEQ multiplex PCR, and its TCRdb copy is limited to in-frame clones, with some not included. The sample includes approximately 89,000 clones, roughly 80% of them seen just once. The sample was PBMCs, taken before any cancer treatment. These TCRs come from a man aged 35 to 70 with stage II squamous cell lung carcinoma.

The chain joins TRBV6-5 to TRBJ1-1; TRBD1 matches at 7 bases. J gave up 3 bases and V 4 bases, and 2 bases lay outside the gene matches. Germline CDR1 MNHEY, CDR2 SVGAGI. CDR3 size: 13 residues. The CDR3 is CASSFTGDTEAFF. DNA for the CDR3: TGTGCCAGCAGTTTCACAGGGGACACTGAAGCTTTCTTT.

The chain couples TRBV29-1 to TRBJ2-4; D call uncertain. The CDR3 has 15 amino acids. The germline V gene has CDR1 SQVTM and CDR2 ANQGSEA. V shed 4 bases and J shed 10 bases, with 23 bases lying between them. The CDR3 sequence is CSVVLGTAKGGIQYF. The CDR3 nucleotides are TGCAGCGTTGTGTTGGGCACGGCCAAGGGTGGGATTCAGTACTTC.

The rearrangement uses TRBV29-1 and TRBJ2-7, with D possibly called TRBD1 or TRBD2 (5 bases each). The CDR3 totals 13 residues. Per the germline V gene, CDR1 is SQVTM and CDR2 is ANQGSEA. Trimming left V 5 bases short and J 1 base short, with 12 bases between. Here the CDR3 DNA reads TGCAGCGTTCGGGACGGGGAGTCCTACGAGCAGTACTTC. Protein sequence: CSVRDGESYEQYF.

This clone appeared once. The chain joins TRBV6-5 to TRBJ2-1, with 9 bases that match TRBD1. With 6 bases clipped from V and 0 bases from J, the junction kept 3 bases outside the gene matches. CDR1 is MNHEY, CDR2 SVGAGI, per germline. CDR3 length: 15 amino acids. CDR3 loop: CASSRDRASYNEQFF. CDR3 nucleotides: TGTGCCAGCAGCCGGGACAGGGCCTCCTACAATGAGCAGTTCTTC.

The V call is TRBV11-3, the J call TRBJ2-7; unclear D gene. Germline lookup yields CDR1 SGHNT and CDR2 YENEEA. V dropped 1 base and J dropped 6 bases, with 13 bases sitting between them. The CDR3 loop spans 14 amino acids. DNA of the CDR3: TGTGCCAGCAGCTTAGGCGGCTCCCTGGTCGAGCAGTACTTC. Protein: CASSLGGSLVEQYF.

This clone has just a few counts. The chain joins TRBV4-3 to TRBJ1-4; 11 nucleotides align to TRBD1. V dropped 0 bases and J dropped 7; count of bases not matched to a gene: 4. CDR1 and CDR2 from the germline V gene are LGHNA and YSLEER. The CDR3 totals 16 residues. In nucleotides, the CDR3 is TGCGCCAGCAGCCAAGATGGGACAGGGGGTGGTGAAAAACTGTTTTTT. It is translated as CASSQDGTGGGEKLFF.

This clone has just one count. V gene TRBV14 combines with J gene TRBJ2-1, with D unclear. Germline loops: CDR1 SGHDN, CDR2 FVKESK. Trimming stripped 6 bases from V and 9 bases from J, with 9 bases between. CDR3 length: 11 residues. The CDR3 protein is CASSQSIEQFF. In DNA, the CDR3 is TGTGCCAGCAGTCAAAGTATTGAGCAGTTCTTC.

The V and J genes are TRBV9 and TRBJ2-3, with unresolved D. Germline V gene sequence: CDR1 SGDLS, CDR2 YYNGEE. The CDR3 runs 15 residues. The V end lost 0 bases, the J end lost 4 bases, and 12 bases lay between the germline ends. The CDR3, as DNA: TGTGCCAGCAGCGTAGGGGATAGAGGCCCAGATACGCAGTATTTT. As protein: CASSVGDRGPDTQYF.

The rearrangement uses TRBV2 and TRBJ1-2, with TRBD1 matching 8 bases. CDR3 length equals 14 residues. The V and J ends lost 4 bases and 6 bases, in that order; junction bases with no gene match: 7. Germline CDR1 is SNHLY and CDR2 is FYNNEI. The CDR3 sequence: CASSGGGQAHGYTF. DNA of the CDR3: TGTGCCAGCAGTGGAGGGGGACAGGCACATGGCTACACCTTC.

This chain uses TRBV19 with TRBJ2-5; 13 bases align to TRBD2. Germline trimming cut 8 bases from V and 2 bases from J; bases unmatched to any gene: 2. The CDR3 covers 14 residues. Germline loops: CDR1 LNHDA, CDR2 SQIVND (reference sequence). In DNA form, the CDR3 reads TGTGCCAGTCGGGGACTAGCGGGGCAAGAGACCCAGTACTTC. It yields the protein CASRGLAGQETQYF.

The V gene is TRBV6-1, the J gene TRBJ1-2, with 9 positions matching TRBD1. Trimming cost V 2 bases and J 8 bases; bases outside gene matches: 6. Germline lookup yields CDR1 MNHNS and CDR2 SASEGT. The CDR3 is 14 residues long. The DNA for the CDR3 is TGTGCCAGCAGTGAAACCCTGACAGGGGGAGGCTACACCTTC. As protein: CASSETLTGGGYTF.

This sequence joins TRBV7-9 and TRBJ2-2; 8 bases fit TRBD1. V lost 4 bases to trimming and J lost 7 bases; unmatched junction nucleotides: 20. The CDR3 contains 19 residues. The germline gives CDR1 SEHNR, CDR2 FQNEAQ (reference sequence). The CDR3 DNA reads as TGTGCCAGCAGCTCAACAATCCCCGACAGGGGCAGGTCCGGCGGGGAGCTGTTTTTT. Amino acid sequence: CASSSTIPDRGRSGGELFF.